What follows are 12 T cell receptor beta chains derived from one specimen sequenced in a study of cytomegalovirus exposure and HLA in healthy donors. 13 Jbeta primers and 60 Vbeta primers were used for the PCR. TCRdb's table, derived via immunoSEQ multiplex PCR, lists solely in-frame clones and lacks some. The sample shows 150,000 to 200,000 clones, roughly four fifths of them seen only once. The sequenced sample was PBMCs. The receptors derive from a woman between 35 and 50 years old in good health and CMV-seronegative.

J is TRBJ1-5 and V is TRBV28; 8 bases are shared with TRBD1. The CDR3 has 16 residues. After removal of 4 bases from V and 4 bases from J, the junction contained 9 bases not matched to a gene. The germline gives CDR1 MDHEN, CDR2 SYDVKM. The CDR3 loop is CASSYSGQGRNQPQHF. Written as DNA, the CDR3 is TGTGCCAGCAGTTATAGCGGACAGGGCAGGAATCAGCCCCAGCATTTT.

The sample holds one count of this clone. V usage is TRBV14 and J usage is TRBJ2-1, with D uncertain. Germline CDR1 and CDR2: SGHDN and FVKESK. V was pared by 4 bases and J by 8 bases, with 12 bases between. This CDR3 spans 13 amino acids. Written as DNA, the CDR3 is TGTGCCAGCAGCCGAAGCCCCCAGGATGAGCAGTTCTTC. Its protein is CASSRSPQDEQFF.

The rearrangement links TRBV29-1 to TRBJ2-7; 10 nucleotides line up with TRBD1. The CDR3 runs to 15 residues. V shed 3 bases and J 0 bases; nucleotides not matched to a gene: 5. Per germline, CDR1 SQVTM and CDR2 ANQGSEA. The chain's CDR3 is CSVERGQGLSYEQYF. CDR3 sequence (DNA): TGCAGCGTTGAGAGGGGACAGGGGCTCTCCTACGAGCAGTACTTC.

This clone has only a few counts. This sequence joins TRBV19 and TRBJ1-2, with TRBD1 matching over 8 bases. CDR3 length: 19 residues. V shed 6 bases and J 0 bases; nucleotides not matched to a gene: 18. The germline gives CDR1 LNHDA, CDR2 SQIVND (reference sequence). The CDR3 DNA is TGTGCCAGTAGCCCGGGACAGGAGAGATTCTTATCATCTAACTATGGCTACACCTTC. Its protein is CASSPGQERFLSSNYGYTF.

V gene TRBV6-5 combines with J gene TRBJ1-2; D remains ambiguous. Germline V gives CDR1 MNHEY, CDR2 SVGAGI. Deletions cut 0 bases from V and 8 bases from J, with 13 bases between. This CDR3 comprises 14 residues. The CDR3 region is CASSYSALSRGYTF. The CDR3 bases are TGTGCCAGCAGTTACTCAGCCCTCTCTCGGGGCTACACCTTC.

The CDR3 loop reads CATGLAAYEQYF. CDR3 DNA sequence: TGTGCCACGGGACTAGCGGCCTACGAGCAGTACTTC. The chain couples TRBV27 to TRBJ2-7; 11 bases agree with TRBD2. Germline CDR1 MNHEY, CDR2 SMNVEV (reference sequence). V trimming: 10 bases; J trimming: 2 bases; junction bases outside the gene matches: 1. This CDR3 comprises 12 residues.

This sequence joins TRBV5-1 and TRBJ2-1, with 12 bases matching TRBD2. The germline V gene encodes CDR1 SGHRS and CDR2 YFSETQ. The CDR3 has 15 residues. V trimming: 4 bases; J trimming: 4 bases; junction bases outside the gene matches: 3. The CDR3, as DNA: TGCGCCAGCAGCACCGGGACTAGCGGGTACAATGAGCAGTTCTTC. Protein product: CASSTGTSGYNEQFF.

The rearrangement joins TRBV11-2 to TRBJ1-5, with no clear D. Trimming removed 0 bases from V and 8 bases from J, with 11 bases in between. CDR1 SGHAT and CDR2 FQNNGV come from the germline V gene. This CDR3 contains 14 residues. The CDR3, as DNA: TGTGCCAGCAGCTTAGATATGGAGGGCGAGCCCCAGCATTTT. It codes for CASSLDMEGEPQHF.

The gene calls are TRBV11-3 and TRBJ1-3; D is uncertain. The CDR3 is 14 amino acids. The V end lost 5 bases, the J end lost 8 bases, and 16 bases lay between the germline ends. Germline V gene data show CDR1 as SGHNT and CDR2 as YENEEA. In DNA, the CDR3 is TGTGCCAGCAGCCGGACCTTTCACGGGGACACCATATATTTT. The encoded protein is CASSRTFHGDTIYF.

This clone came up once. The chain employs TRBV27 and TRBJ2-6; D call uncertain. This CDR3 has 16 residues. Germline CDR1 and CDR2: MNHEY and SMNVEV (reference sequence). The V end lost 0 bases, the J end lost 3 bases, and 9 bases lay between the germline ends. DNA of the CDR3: TGTGCCAGCAGTTTATCCGGGTGGGTTGGGGCCAACGTCCTGACTTTC. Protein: CASSLSGWVGANVLTF.

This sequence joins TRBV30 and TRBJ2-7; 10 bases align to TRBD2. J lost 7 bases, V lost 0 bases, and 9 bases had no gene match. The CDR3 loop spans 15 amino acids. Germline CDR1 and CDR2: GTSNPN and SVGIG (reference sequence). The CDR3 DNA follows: TGTGCCTGGAGTGTCTCTCTAGCGGGAGTAGGGGAGCAGTACTTC. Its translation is CAWSVSLAGVGEQYF. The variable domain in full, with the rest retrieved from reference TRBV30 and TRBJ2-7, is SQTIHQWPATLVQPVGSPLSLECTVEGTSNPNLYWYRQAAGRGLQLLFYSVGIGQISSEVPQNLSASRPQDRQFILSSKKLLLSDSGFYLCAWSVSLAGVGEQYFGPGTRLTVT.

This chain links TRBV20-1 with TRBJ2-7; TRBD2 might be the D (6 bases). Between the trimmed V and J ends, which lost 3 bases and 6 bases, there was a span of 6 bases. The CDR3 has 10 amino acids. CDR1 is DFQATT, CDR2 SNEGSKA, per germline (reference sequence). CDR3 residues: CSAREGEQYF. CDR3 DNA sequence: TGCAGTGCTAGGGAGGGCGAGCAGTACTTC.